This T cell receptor beta chain appears in the sequencing data of a study of OX40 agonist ivuxolimab in advanced cancers. The CDR3 runs to 13 residues. The germline V gene has CDR1 MNHEY and CDR2 SVGAGI. V lost 7 bases to trimming and J lost 0 bases; unmatched junction nucleotides: 3. Using immunoSEQ multiplex PCR, the repertoire was profiled, and TCRdb retains in-frame clones only, with some absent. The sample carries tens of thousands of clones, 82% recorded once. The receptor was derived from an adult with an advanced solid tumor such as melanoma, head and neck, liver or kidney cancer. The sample in question was CD4+ or CD8+ T cells sorted from blood, obtained in a trial of the OX40 agonist ivuxolimab. The rearrangement joins TRBV6-5 to TRBJ2-7, with 7 bases matching TRBD1. CDR3 protein: CASTRDSSYEQYF. CDR3 in DNA: TGTGCCAGCACCCGGGACAGCTCCTACGAGCAGTACTTC.